These 21 T cell receptor beta chains came from one sample sequenced in a study of post-analysis software for immune sequencing data. Notes on the study in general: Patients used a handful of TRBV segments, including TRBV5-6, TRBV5-1 and TRBV20-1, more often than controls.

Each TCR beta cDNA library carried unique molecular identifiers. Via MiXCR, TCRdb re-called the PCR reads, giving one row per CDR3 protein. The profile shows a few hundred thousand distinct CDR3 sequences, roughly 45% of them singletons. For these TCRs, the target antigens are not known. The specimen sequenced was blood. The receptor source for this set is a girl aged 5 to 17 with multiple sclerosis.

In its sample, this clonotype was seen a few times. CDR3 sequence reads: CASSRTGTGETQYF. The CDR3 nucleotides read TGCGCCAGCAGCCGTACCGGGACAGGAGAGACCCAGTACTTC. This chain links TRBV5-1 with TRBJ2-5; 8 nucleotides line up with TRBD1. This CDR3 is 14 amino acids long. The V gene's germline CDR1 is SGHRS and CDR2 YFSETQ. V lost 4 bases, J lost 4 bases, and 6 bases stayed unmatched.

This clonotype showed up just once. The rearrangement uses TRBV29-1 and TRBJ2-7; 15 bases are shared with TRBD2. This CDR3 is built from 17 residues. J gave up 3 bases and V 1 base, and 7 bases lay outside the gene matches. Germline CDR1 reads SQVTM; CDR2 reads ANQGSEA. For the CDR3, the DNA is TGCAGCGTTGAAGGGCGCGGGACTAGCGGGAGGAACTACGAGCAGTACTTC. Translation: CSVEGRGTSGRNYEQYF.

This chain joins TRBV3-1 and TRBJ2-1, with 7 bases identical to TRBD2. The CDR3 has 16 amino acids. Germline loops: CDR1 LGHDT, CDR2 YNNKEL (reference sequence). V trimming: 4 bases; J trimming: 2 bases; junction bases outside the gene matches: 8. The chain's CDR3 is CASSPRGGRTYNEQFF. The CDR3 region has the DNA TGTGCCAGCAGCCCGAGGGGAGGGCGGACCTACAATGAGCAGTTCTTC.

The chain uses TRBV6-5 and TRBJ1-4; D gene unclear. Germline values: CDR1 MNHEY, CDR2 SVGAGI. Trimming pared 0 bases from V and 5 bases from J, leaving 7 bases between. The CDR3 covers 14 residues. The CDR3 loop reads CASSYSFENEKLFF. As DNA, the CDR3 is TGTGCCAGCAGTTACTCGTTCGAGAATGAAAAACTGTTTTTT.

This clonotype showed up just a few times. The rearrangement links TRBV12-3 or TRBV12-4 to TRBJ1-5; D ambiguous. The CDR3 sequence is 12 residues long. V shed 6 bases and J shed 3 bases, with 6 bases lying between them. The CDR3 bases are TGTGCCAGCAGGAGGGACAATCAGCCCCAGCATTTT. It is translated as CASRRDNQPQHF.

In this sample, this clonotype turned up a few times. V and J are TRBV5-1 and TRBJ1-2, with D possibly TRBD1 on 5 matching bases. The V end lost 4 bases, the J end lost 6 bases, and 16 bases lay between the germline ends. The germline gives CDR1 SGHRS, CDR2 YFSETQ. The CDR3 is 14 amino acids. CDR3 protein: CASSRDGLGDGYTF. The CDR3 DNA is TGCGCCAGCAGCCGGGACGGTCTTGGCGATGGCTACACCTTC.

The CDR3 loop reads CAIRGTSAGEQYF. The CDR3 DNA is TGTGCCATCCGCGGGACTAGCGCGGGCGAGCAGTACTTC. V is TRBV10-3 and J is TRBJ2-7, with TRBD2 matching over 10 bases. CDR1 is ENHRY, CDR2 SYGVKD, per germline. The CDR3 contains 13 residues. The V segment lost 8 bases and the J segment 6 bases; nucleotides outside the gene matches: 7.

This clonotype turned up a few times. CDR3 residues: CASSRASGYYEQYF. CDR3 bases: TGTGCCAGCAGCCGGGCTAGCGGGTACTACGAGCAGTACTTC. This chain links TRBV3-1 with TRBJ2-7; TRBD2 aligns across 8 bases. CDR3 length: 14 amino acids. V trimming: 4 bases; J trimming: 3 bases; junction bases outside the gene matches: 5. The germline V gene encodes CDR1 LGHDT and CDR2 YNNKEL (reference sequence).

V and J are TRBV18 and TRBJ2-6; D possibly corresponds to TRBD1 (6 bases). The V gene lost 3 bases and the J gene lost 6 bases, with 9 bases spanning the gap. The germline gives CDR1 KGHSH, CDR2 LQKENI. CDR3 size: 14 residues. This chain's CDR3 is CASSPGHEANVLTF. CDR3 coding DNA: TGTGCCAGCTCACCGGGACATGAGGCCAACGTCCTGACTTTC.

V and J are TRBV12-3 or TRBV12-4 and TRBJ2-4; D remains ambiguous. With the DNA end fitting TRBJ2-7 better, the J assignment may be wrong. CDR3 length: 14 residues. CDR3 region: CASSLWTDPYEQYF. The CDR3 coding sequence is TGTGCCAGCAGTTTATGGACGGACCCCTACGAGCAGTACTTC.

V gene TRBV20-1 combines with J gene TRBJ2-4, with unresolved D. V lost 6 bases to trimming and J lost 0 bases, with 15 bases between them. In germline, CDR1 is DFQATT, CDR2 SNEGSKA (reference sequence). The CDR3 extends over 15 amino acids. This chain's CDR3 is CSARLLFLAKNIQYF. CDR3 DNA sequence: TGCAGTGCACGCCTTCTCTTTTTAGCCAAAAACATTCAGTACTTC.

CDR3 sequence reads: CASIYFNEQFF. CDR3 nucleotide sequence: TGTGCCAGCATTTATTTCAATGAGCAGTTCTTC. J is TRBJ2-1 and V is TRBV12-3 or TRBV12-4; D remains unclear. This CDR3 is built from 11 residues. V shed 7 bases and J shed 6 bases, with 7 bases lying between them.

The rearrangement uses TRBV12-3 or TRBV12-4 and TRBJ2-3; D is possibly TRBD1 (6 bases). Trimming shortened V by 5 bases and J by 0 bases, and 18 bases separated the two germline ends. This CDR3 has 17 residues. The CDR3 DNA is TGTGCCAGCAGTCCTTACCCGGACAGCTCTAGCACAGATACGCAGTATTTT. It specifies CASSPYPDSSSTDTQYF.

The V and J genes are TRBV5-1 and TRBJ1-3; D call uncertain. This CDR3 contains 14 residues. Germline CDR1 SGHRS, CDR2 YFSETQ. V gave up 2 bases and J gave up 0 bases, with 6 bases separating them. The CDR3 loop reads CASSLGNSGNTIYF. The CDR3 DNA reads as TGCGCCAGCAGCTTAGGCAACTCTGGAAACACCATATATTTT.

This sequence joins TRBV20-1 and TRBJ2-5, with D unresolved. Between the trimmed V and J ends, which lost 3 bases and 4 bases, there was a span of 9 bases. The CDR3 has 12 residues. Germline lookup yields CDR1 DFQATT and CDR2 SNEGSKA (reference sequence). CDR3 residues: CSARKGGETQYF. CDR3 nucleotide sequence: TGCAGTGCTAGGAAGGGTGGAGAGACCCAGTACTTC.

This chain connects TRBV3-1 to TRBJ2-7; D might be TRBD2 (6 bases). V was clipped by 4 bases and J by 2 bases, with 12 bases between them. From germline, CDR1 is LGHDT and CDR2 YNNKEL (reference sequence). The CDR3 is 14 residues long. The CDR3 coding sequence is TGTGCCAGCAGCCCGCGGGGAGCTGCCTACGAGCAGTACTTC. Encoded protein: CASSPRGAAYEQYF.

This chain connects TRBV6-1 to TRBJ1-2; D is undetermined. V lost 0 bases and J lost 2, with 10 bases in between. The CDR3 totals 15 residues. Germline loops: CDR1 MNHNS, CDR2 SASEGT. CDR3 sequence: CASSEARGGNYGYTF. The CDR3 region has the DNA TGTGCCAGCAGTGAAGCTCGGGGAGGGAACTATGGCTACACCTTC.

This clonotype came up a few times. The chain combines TRBV20-1 with TRBJ2-7; 13 bases map to TRBD2. The length of the CDR3 is 13 residues. Trimming at V came to 7 bases and at J to 6 bases, leaving 6 bases not matched to a gene. Germline lookup yields CDR1 DFQATT and CDR2 SNEGSKA (reference sequence). CDR3 DNA: TGCAGTGTCGGGACTAGCGGGATTAGCGAGCAGTACTTC. Its protein product is CSVGTSGISEQYF.

This chain connects TRBV5-1 to TRBJ1-4, with D tentatively TRBD1 (5 bases). CDR3 length: 14 residues. V dropped 7 bases and J dropped 7 bases, with 17 bases sitting between them. CDR1 is SGHRS, CDR2 YFSETQ, per germline. As DNA, the CDR3 is TGCGCCAGCTCGTGGACAACTGAAGGTGAAAAACTGTTTTTT. Its translation is CASSWTTEGEKLFF.

This chain connects TRBV30 to TRBJ2-3, with TRBD2 matching over 12 bases. The CDR3 is 15 residues long. Germline trimming cut 2 bases from V and 6 bases from J; bases unmatched to any gene: 6. Germline values: CDR1 GTSNPN, CDR2 SVGIG (reference sequence). The chain's CDR3 is CAWSRTSGNHDTQYF. CDR3 bases: TGTGCCTGGAGTAGGACTAGCGGGAATCATGATACGCAGTATTTT.

The J gene is TRBJ1-4, the V gene TRBV12-3 or TRBV12-4; 10 bases match TRBD1. V lost 5 bases and J lost 4; bases outside the gene matches: 4. The CDR3 length is 15 residues. This chain's CDR3 is CASSPRDRGNEKLFF. The CDR3 DNA is TGTGCCAGCAGTCCCCGGGACAGGGGTAATGAAAAACTGTTTTTT.